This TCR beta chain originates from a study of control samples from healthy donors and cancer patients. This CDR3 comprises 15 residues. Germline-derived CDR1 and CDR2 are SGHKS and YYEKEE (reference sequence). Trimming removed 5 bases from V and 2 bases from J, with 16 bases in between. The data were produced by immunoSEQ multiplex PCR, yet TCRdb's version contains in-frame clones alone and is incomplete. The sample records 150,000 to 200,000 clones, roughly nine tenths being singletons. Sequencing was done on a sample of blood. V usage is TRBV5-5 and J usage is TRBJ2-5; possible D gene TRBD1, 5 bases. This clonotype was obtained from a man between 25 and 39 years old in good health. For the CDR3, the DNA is TGTGCCAGCAGGGACCAGGGTCGGCATCAAGAGACCCAGTACTTC. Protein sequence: CASRDQGRHQETQYF. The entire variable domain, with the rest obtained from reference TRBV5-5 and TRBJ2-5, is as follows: DAGVTQSPTHLIKTRGQQVTLRCSPISGHKSVSWYQQVLGQGPQFIFQYYEKEERGRGNFPDRFSARQFPNYSSELNVNALLLGDSALYLCASRDQGRHQETQYFGPGTRLLVL.